The present T cell receptor (beta chain) was sequenced within a study of cytomegalovirus exposure and HLA in healthy donors. On the study more broadly: Unique TCRs from HLA-typed donors, some 85 million of them, were held in an early data release.

Researchers ran the PCR with 60 Vbeta and 13 Jbeta primers. Measured with immunoSEQ multiplex PCR; TCRdb has only the in-frame clones, and not every one. This table has around 100,000 clones, around 85% appearing once. Study conclusions and caveats: Generally TCR sequences proved uncommon, though certain public TCRs appeared in numerous donors. By a later analysis, the bulk of CMV-associated TCR beta chains appeared HLA-restricted.

Concerning this clone: Its antigen is undetermined. Relative to the germline gene, one junction end is altered; a read error may explain this.

Germline lookup yields CDR1 SGHDN and CDR2 FVKESK. This CDR3 is 14 amino acids long. The source is a man between 25 and 39 years old in good health and CMV-seronegative. The gene calls are TRBV14 and TRBJ2-1; 9 bases fit TRBD2. The sequenced sample consisted of PBMCs. This CDR3 reads CASRPGTSYDEQFF. The CDR3 DNA reads TGTGCCAGCAGACCCGGGACTAGCTACGATGAGCAGTTCTTC.